This T cell receptor beta chain derives from a study of response to subunit inactivated influenza vaccine. The J segment lost 8 bases and the V segment lost 4 bases, leaving 6 bases of the junction unmatched. The CDR3 is 14 residues long. Germline CDR1 and CDR2: SNHLY and FYNNEI. TCRdb ran MiXCR on the RT-PCR reads and lists one entry per CDR3 protein. The profile covers around 520,000 distinct CDR3 sequences, with roughly 10% appearing a single time and roughly a tenth taken by the ten largest. This clonotype was counted only a few times. Sequenced material: PBMCs from blood, taken on the day of vaccination. The clonotype originates from a man aged 45-65 years who received an inactivated influenza vaccine. V is TRBV2 and J is TRBJ2-1, with 9 bases that match TRBD1. The CDR3 loop reads CASSVRTGADEQFF. In DNA form, the CDR3 reads TGTGCCAGCAGTGTTCGGACAGGGGCAGATGAGCAGTTCTTC.